Sequencing of this T cell receptor beta chain was carried out in a study of blood T cell repertoires in COVID-19. Study as a whole: Specimens from acute and convalescent COVID-19 originated in the United States, Italy and Spain.

Germline lookup yields CDR1 SGHTS and CDR2 YDEGEE. This CDR3 spans 15 amino acids. V trimming: 2 bases; J trimming: 4 bases; junction bases outside the gene matches: 7. TCRdb keeps only in-frame clones here, not all; method: immunoSEQ multiplex PCR. The sample includes about 150,000 clones, around 82% seen only once; the top ten take approximately 0.6%. The sequenced sample was peripheral blood. The sequence came from a man in his fifties or sixties with COVID-19, enrolled during active disease. This chain links TRBV5-8 with TRBJ2-7, with 9 nucleotides matching TRBD1. CDR3 amino acids: CASSFQGTGTYEQYF. CDR3 nucleotide sequence: TGTGCCAGCAGCTTCCAAGGGACAGGGACATACGAGCAGTACTTC. Combining the CDR3 with reference TRBV5-8 and TRBJ2-7 gives the whole variable domain EAGVTQSPTHLIKTRGQQATLRCSPISGHTSVYWYQQALGLGLQFLLWYDEGEERNRGNFPPRFSGRQFPNYSSELNVNALELEDSALYLCASSFQGTGTYEQYFGPGTRLTVT.